This entry describes one T cell receptor (beta chain). Its antigen remains unknown. Unique molecular identifiers featured in each of the TCR beta cDNA libraries. MiXCR, run by TCRdb on the PCR reads, gives a single entry per CDR3 protein. The data hold roughly 800,000 distinct CDR3 sequences, with approximately 57% observed a single time. This specimen belongs to a study of post-analysis software for immune sequencing data. Whole-study context: The patients showed relapsing-remitting, secondary progressive and progressive-relapsing multiple sclerosis courses.

The study's findings and limits: By F measure, strong co-clustering occurred among samples prepared in the same batch. TRBV segments more frequent in patients than in controls numbered roughly 5 and included TRBV5-6, TRBV5-1 and TRBV20-1.

The CDR3 spans 16 residues. V was shortened by 1 base and J by 4 bases, with 14 bases between the two germline ends. The germline V gene has CDR1 SGHTA and CDR2 FQGNSA. The sample consisted of blood. V is TRBV7-2 and J is TRBJ1-5, with a possible D match to TRBD1 (6 bases). The origin of this receptor is a girl between 10 and 17 years old with multiple sclerosis. This CDR3 reads CASSLERLGGNQPQHF. CDR3 nucleotides: TGTGCCAGCAGCTTAGAGAGGTTAGGGGGGAATCAGCCCCAGCATTTT.